This T cell receptor (beta chain) appears in the sequencing data of a study of T-cell reconstitution after alpha-beta-depleted transplantation in children. Unique molecular identifiers were incorporated when the TCRbeta library was constructed. From the PCR reads, TCRdb called clonotypes with MiXCR, one entry per CDR3 protein. The sample contains approximately 1,000,000 distinct CDR3 sequences, about 29% of which appear only once. As regards this clonotype: Its antigen is unidentified.

Points from the study as a whole: By one year post-transplant, T-cell counts and diversity largely arose from T cells that were newly produced. There were reportedly several hundred expanded graft clones from which alpha-beta T cells came about two months after transplant. Where some patients showed high TCRbeta diversity at day 60, it came from recipient T cells and thymic progenitors that had survived.

The V end lost 6 bases, the J end lost 0 bases, and 14 bases lay between the germline ends. The germline V gene has CDR1 SGHRS and CDR2 YFSETQ. The CDR3 spans 15 residues. This sequence was found in a boy in the first two years of life who had a stem cell transplant for SCID, so the T cells may come from the graft donor. The sample here was PBMCs, mostly from graft donor cells, taken 360 days after TCRalphabeta/CD19-depleted stem cell transplant. The rearrangement joins TRBV5-1 to TRBJ2-3; perhaps TRBD1 as D (6 bases). For the CDR3, the DNA is TGCGCCAGCACCGAGGGGGTATCTAGCACAGATACGCAGTATTTT. As protein: CASTEGVSSTDTQYF. The full variable domain, its missing parts supplied by reference TRBV5-1 and TRBJ2-3, is KAGVTQTPRYLIKTRGQQVTLSCSPISGHRSVSWYQQTPGQGLQFLFEYFSETQRNKGNFPGRFSGRQFSNSRSEMNVSTLELGDSALYLCASTEGVSSTDTQYFGPGTRLTVL.